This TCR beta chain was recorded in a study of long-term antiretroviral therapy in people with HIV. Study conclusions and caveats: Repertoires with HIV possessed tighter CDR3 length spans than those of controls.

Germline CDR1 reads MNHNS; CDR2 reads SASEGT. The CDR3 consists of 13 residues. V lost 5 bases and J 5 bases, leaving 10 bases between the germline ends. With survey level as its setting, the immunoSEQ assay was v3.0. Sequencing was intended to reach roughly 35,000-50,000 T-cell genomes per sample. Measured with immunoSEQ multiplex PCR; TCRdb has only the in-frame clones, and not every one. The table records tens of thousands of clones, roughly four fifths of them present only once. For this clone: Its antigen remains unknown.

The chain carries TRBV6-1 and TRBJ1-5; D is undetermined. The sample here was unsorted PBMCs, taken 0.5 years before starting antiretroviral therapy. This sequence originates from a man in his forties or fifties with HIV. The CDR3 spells CASSFRRDQPQHF. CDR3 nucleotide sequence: TGTGCCAGCAGTTTTAGGAGGGATCAGCCCCAGCATTTT.